This is a list of T cell receptor beta chains from one sample in a study of graft-versus-host responses after intestinal transplantation. Measured with immunoSEQ multiplex PCR; TCRdb has only the in-frame clones, and not every one. This table holds about 38,000 clones, around 86% found once. Sample: PBMCs, taken about 1,000 days after transplant. The receptors were sampled from a human patient who received an intestinal transplant, so some T cells may come from the graft donor. Each CDR3 is given with its conserved first and last residue. Each record gives: D gene, V gene, J gene, CDR3 protein. The D gene is left open where the match is weak.

D gene: TRBD2
V gene: TRBV25-1
J gene: TRBJ2-1
CDR3 protein: CASSPRTSGSDEQFF

D gene: NA
V gene: TRBV19
J gene: TRBJ2-7
CDR3 protein: CASSPLPDGRYEQYF

D gene: TRBD1
V gene: TRBV11-2
J gene: TRBJ1-3
CDR3 protein: CASSFIPGTGGNTIYF

D gene: NA
V gene: TRBV9
J gene: TRBJ2-5
CDR3 protein: CASSAEETQYF

D gene: TRBD1
V gene: TRBV28
J gene: TRBJ2-1
CDR3 protein: CASSLPRLRDRRNEQFF

D gene: TRBD2
V gene: TRBV5-5
J gene: TRBJ2-7
CDR3 protein: CASSLVGGGEQYF

D gene: NA
V gene: TRBV5-8
J gene: TRBJ1-6
CDR3 protein: CASSPESSPISPLHF

D gene: TRBD1
V gene: TRBV4-2
J gene: TRBJ2-4
CDR3 protein: CASSQDLGTGEVTKNIQYF

D gene: NA
V gene: TRBV4-1
J gene: TRBJ1-4
CDR3 protein: CASSQGTARSEKLFF

D gene: TRBD1
V gene: TRBV11-2
J gene: TRBJ1-2
CDR3 protein: CASSLGQGTNYGYTF

D gene: NA
V gene: TRBV5-1
J gene: TRBJ1-2
CDR3 protein: CASSLASTGNMFYGYTF

D gene: NA
V gene: TRBV7-9
J gene: TRBJ2-7
CDR3 protein: CASSPGGGYEQYF

D gene: TRBD1
V gene: TRBV6-4
J gene: TRBJ2-1
CDR3 protein: CASSETGGSYNEQFF

D gene: NA
V gene: TRBV5-1
J gene: TRBJ2-7
CDR3 protein: CASSLASGGYEQYF

D gene: TRBD1
V gene: TRBV11-3
J gene: TRBJ2-2
CDR3 protein: CASSVAGGANTGELFF

D gene: NA
V gene: TRBV30
J gene: TRBJ1-1
CDR3 protein: CACQGGGTEAFF

D gene: TRBD1
V gene: TRBV7-9
J gene: TRBJ1-1
CDR3 protein: CASSSRTGDEAFF

D gene: TRBD1
V gene: TRBV5-4
J gene: TRBJ1-3
CDR3 protein: CASSLGTGAPGNTIYF

D gene: TRBD1
V gene: TRBV9
J gene: TRBJ1-2
CDR3 protein: CASSLRTGHYTF

D gene: NA
V gene: TRBV2
J gene: TRBJ2-1
CDR3 protein: CASSENRDNEQFF

D gene: NA
V gene: TRBV14
J gene: TRBJ2-1
CDR3 protein: CASSHWGSNNEQFF

D gene: NA
V gene: TRBV4-1
J gene: TRBJ2-2
CDR3 protein: CASSAEGGIAGELFF

D gene: NA
V gene: TRBV27
J gene: TRBJ2-1
CDR3 protein: CASKLAQGSYNEQFF

D gene: NA
V gene: TRBV5-1
J gene: TRBJ2-5
CDR3 protein: CASSFDSQETQYF

D gene: NA
V gene: TRBV29-1
J gene: TRBJ1-1
CDR3 protein: CSGDSNTEAFF

D gene: NA
V gene: TRBV6-1
J gene: TRBJ1-1
CDR3 protein: CASRGWGTEAFF

D gene: TRBD1
V gene: TRBV19
J gene: TRBJ1-5
CDR3 protein: CASSIGQRALVRTGEIGNQPQHF

D gene: NA
V gene: TRBV30
J gene: TRBJ1-1
CDR3 protein: CAWSLLWNTEAFF

D gene: TRBD1
V gene: TRBV5-4
J gene: TRBJ2-7
CDR3 protein: CASSHPDRQSYEQYF

D gene: NA
V gene: TRBV4-2
J gene: TRBJ2-5
CDR3 protein: CASSQDEAYQETQYF

D gene: TRBD1
V gene: TRBV19
J gene: TRBJ2-1
CDR3 protein: CASSRQGEDEQFF

D gene: NA
V gene: TRBV28
J gene: TRBJ1-2
CDR3 protein: CASSSQGPLGSLFNYGYTF

D gene: NA
V gene: TRBV6-1
J gene: TRBJ1-6
CDR3 protein: CASSENAARSPLHF

D gene: NA
V gene: TRBV5-4
J gene: TRBJ1-2
CDR3 protein: CASSLGNYGYTF

D gene: NA
V gene: TRBV7-2
J gene: TRBJ2-7
CDR3 protein: CASSFMHGPYEQYF

D gene: NA
V gene: TRBV2
J gene: TRBJ2-7
CDR3 protein: CASSRLVSSYEQYF

D gene: TRBD2
V gene: TRBV4-1
J gene: TRBJ2-3
CDR3 protein: CASSQDLAGVLDTQYF

D gene: NA
V gene: TRBV11-3
J gene: TRBJ2-1
CDR3 protein: CASSLGTGSYNEQFF

D gene: TRBD1
V gene: TRBV2
J gene: TRBJ2-7
CDR3 protein: CASSEGTGRDEQYF

D gene: NA
V gene: TRBV6-6
J gene: TRBJ2-1
CDR3 protein: CASSYYSGSYNEQFF

D gene: TRBD1
V gene: TRBV9
J gene: TRBJ1-4
CDR3 protein: CASSVSTGTGRTANEKLFF

D gene: TRBD2
V gene: TRBV10-3
J gene: TRBJ2-7
CDR3 protein: CAISGSGGSSYEQYF

D gene: NA
V gene: TRBV18
J gene: TRBJ1-6
CDR3 protein: CASSATDKDSPLHF

D gene: TRBD2
V gene: TRBV6-4
J gene: TRBJ2-3
CDR3 protein: CASGPTGGGTDTQYF

D gene: TRBD1
V gene: TRBV30
J gene: TRBJ2-7
CDR3 protein: CAWRGRDSYYEQYF

D gene: NA
V gene: TRBV18
J gene: TRBJ2-5
CDR3 protein: CASSPRRGQETQYF

D gene: NA
V gene: TRBV10-3
J gene: TRBJ2-5
CDR3 protein: CAISPLLGGTSTQYF

D gene: NA
V gene: TRBV14
J gene: TRBJ2-1
CDR3 protein: CASRPTLGNEQFF

D gene: TRBD2
V gene: TRBV7-3
J gene: TRBJ2-1
CDR3 protein: CASSQAGKGYNEQFF